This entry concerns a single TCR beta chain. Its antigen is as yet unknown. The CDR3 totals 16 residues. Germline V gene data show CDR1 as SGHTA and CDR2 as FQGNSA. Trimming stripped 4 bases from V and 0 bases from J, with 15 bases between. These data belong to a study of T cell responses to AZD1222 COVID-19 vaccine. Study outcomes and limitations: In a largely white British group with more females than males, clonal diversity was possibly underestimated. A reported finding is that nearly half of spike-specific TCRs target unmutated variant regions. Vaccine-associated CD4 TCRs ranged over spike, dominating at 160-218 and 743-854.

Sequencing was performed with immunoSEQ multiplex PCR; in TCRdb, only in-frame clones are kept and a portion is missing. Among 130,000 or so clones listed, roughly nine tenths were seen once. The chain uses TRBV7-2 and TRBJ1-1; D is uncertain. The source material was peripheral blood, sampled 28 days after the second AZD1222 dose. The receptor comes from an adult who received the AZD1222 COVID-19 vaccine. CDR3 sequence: CASSSRLGRMNTEAFF. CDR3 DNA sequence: TGTGCCAGCAGCTCACGACTGGGCAGGATGAACACTGAAGCTTTCTTT.